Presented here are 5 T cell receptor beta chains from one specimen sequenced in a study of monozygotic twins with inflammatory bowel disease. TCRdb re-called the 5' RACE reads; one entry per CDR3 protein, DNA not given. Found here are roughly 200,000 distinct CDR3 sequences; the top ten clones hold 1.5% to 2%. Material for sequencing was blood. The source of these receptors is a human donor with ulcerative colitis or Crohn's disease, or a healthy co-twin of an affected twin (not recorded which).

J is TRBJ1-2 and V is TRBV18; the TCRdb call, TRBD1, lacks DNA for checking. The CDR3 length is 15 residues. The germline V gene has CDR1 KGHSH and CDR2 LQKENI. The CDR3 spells CASSPGTGRGDGYTF.

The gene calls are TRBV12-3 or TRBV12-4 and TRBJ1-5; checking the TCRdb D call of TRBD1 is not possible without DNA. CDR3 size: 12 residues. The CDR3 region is CASSRGHLNEHF.

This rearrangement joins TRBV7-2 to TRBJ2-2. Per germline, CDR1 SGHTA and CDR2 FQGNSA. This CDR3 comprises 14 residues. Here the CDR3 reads CASSSAGNTGELFF.

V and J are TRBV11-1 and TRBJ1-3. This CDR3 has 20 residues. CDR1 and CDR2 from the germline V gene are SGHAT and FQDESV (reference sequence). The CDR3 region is CASSPDALTVFSSSGNTIYF.

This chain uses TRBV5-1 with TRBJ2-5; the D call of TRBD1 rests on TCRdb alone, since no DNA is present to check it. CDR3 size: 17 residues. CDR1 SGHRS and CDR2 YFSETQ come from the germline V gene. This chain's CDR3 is CASSFSAGTALQETQYF.